This entry lists 3 T cell receptor beta chains sequenced from one sample in a study of blood T cell repertoires in COVID-19. TCRdb's copy holds only in-frame clones and misses some; the assay was immunoSEQ multiplex PCR. The sample has around 480,000 clones; approximately 90% are singletons. The sample was PBMCs or T cells enriched from blood (not recorded which). The receptors were gathered from a woman under 30 who had recovered from COVID-19.

The chain is built from TRBV6-5 and TRBJ2-7, with 7 bases lining up with TRBD2. Germline loops: CDR1 MNHEY, CDR2 SVGAGI. The ends lost 4 bases at V and 7 bases at J; junction bases unmatched: 16. The CDR3 has 16 residues. CDR3 region: CASSSRGHPAGEEQYF. In DNA, the CDR3 is TGTGCCAGCAGTTCCCGGGGTCATCCGGCGGGGGAAGAGCAGTACTTC.

The CDR3 loop reads CASTPASSGQPQHF. The CDR3 DNA follows: TGTGCCAGCACCCCGGCCTCATCCGGGCAGCCCCAGCATTTT. This chain joins TRBV2 and TRBJ1-5, with D unclear. There are 14 residues in the CDR3. V was pared by 7 bases and J by 7 bases, with 17 bases between. The germline V gene encodes CDR1 SNHLY and CDR2 FYNNEI.

The gene calls are TRBV19 and TRBJ1-5, with D tentatively TRBD1 (6 bases). The CDR3 consists of 19 residues. Germline values: CDR1 LNHDA, CDR2 SQIVND (reference sequence). Trimming pared 1 base from V and 4 bases from J, leaving 23 bases between. CDR3 protein: CASSIAGLAQGGWNQPQHF. In DNA, the CDR3 is TGTGCCAGTAGTATAGCCGGGTTGGCACAGGGTGGTTGGAATCAGCCCCAGCATTTT.